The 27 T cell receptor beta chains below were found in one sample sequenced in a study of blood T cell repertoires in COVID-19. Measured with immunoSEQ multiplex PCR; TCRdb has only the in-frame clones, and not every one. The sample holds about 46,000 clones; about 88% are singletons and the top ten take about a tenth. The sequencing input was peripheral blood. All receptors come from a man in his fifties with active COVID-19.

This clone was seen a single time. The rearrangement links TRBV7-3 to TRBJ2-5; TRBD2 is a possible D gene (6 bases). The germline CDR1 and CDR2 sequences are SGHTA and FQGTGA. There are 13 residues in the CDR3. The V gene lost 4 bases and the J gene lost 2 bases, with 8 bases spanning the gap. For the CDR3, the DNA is TGTGCCAGCAGCTATAGCGGACAAGAGACCCAGTACTTC. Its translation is CASSYSGQETQYF.

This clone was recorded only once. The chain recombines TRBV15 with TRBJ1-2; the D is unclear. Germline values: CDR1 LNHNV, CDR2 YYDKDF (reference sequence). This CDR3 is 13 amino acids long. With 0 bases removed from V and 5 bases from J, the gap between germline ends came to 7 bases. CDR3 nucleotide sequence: TGTGCCACCAGCAGAGATTATTTGTATGGCTACACCTTC. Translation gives CATSRDYLYGYTF.

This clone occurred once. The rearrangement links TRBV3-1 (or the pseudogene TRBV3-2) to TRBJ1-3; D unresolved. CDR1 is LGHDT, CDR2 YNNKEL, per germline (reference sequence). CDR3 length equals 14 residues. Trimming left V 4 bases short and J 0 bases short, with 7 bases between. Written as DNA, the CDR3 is TGTGCCAGCAGCCCCCCTTACTCTGGAAACACCATATATTTT. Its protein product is CASSPPYSGNTIYF.

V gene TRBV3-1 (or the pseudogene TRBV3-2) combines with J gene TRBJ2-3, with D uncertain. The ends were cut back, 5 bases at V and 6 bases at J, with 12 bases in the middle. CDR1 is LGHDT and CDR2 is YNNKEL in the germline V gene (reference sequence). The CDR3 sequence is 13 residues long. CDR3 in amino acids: CASSSSLGDTQYF. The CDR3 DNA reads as TGTGCCAGCAGCTCCTCCCTCGGGGATACGCAGTATTTT.

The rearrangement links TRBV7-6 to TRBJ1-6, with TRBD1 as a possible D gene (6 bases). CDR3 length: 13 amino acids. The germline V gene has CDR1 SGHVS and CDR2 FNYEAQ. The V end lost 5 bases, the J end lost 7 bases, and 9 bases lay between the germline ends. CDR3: CASSRGQNSPLHF. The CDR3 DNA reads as TGTGCCAGCAGCCGTGGACAGAATTCACCCCTCCACTTT.

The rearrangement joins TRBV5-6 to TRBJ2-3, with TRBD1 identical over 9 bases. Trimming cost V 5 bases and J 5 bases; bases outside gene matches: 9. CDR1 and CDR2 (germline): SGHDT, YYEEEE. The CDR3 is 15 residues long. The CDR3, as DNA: TGTGCCAGCAGGTCAAGGGGACAGGGTCTAGATACGCAGTATTTT. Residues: CASRSRGQGLDTQYF.

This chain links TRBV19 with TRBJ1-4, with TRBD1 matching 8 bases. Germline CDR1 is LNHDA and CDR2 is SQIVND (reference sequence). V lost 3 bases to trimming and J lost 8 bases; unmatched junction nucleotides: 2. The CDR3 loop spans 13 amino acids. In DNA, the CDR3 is TGTGCCAGTAGTATGACAGGGGAGGAAAAACTGTTTTTT. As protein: CASSMTGEEKLFF.

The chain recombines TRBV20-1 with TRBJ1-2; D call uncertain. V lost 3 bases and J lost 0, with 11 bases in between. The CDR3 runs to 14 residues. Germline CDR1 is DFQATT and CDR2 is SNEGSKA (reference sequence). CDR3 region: CSASGPLANYGYTF. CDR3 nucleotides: TGCAGTGCTAGTGGTCCCCTAGCTAACTATGGCTACACCTTC.

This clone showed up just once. CDR3 bases: TGTCTCACTTGGACTAGCTCCCCCTACGAGCAGTACTTC. This encodes CLTWTSSPYEQYF. The chain combines TRBV6-5 with TRBJ2-7, with 8 bases lining up with TRBD2. The CDR3 sequence is 13 residues long. Germline lookup yields CDR1 MNHEY and CDR2 SVGAGI.

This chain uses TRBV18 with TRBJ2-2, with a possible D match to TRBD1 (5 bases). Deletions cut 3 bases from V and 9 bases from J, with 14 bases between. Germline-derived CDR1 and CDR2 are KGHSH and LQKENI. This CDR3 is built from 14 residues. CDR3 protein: CASSPLQGSWELFF. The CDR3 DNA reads TGTGCCAGCTCACCCTTGCAGGGTTCTTGGGAGCTGTTTTTT.

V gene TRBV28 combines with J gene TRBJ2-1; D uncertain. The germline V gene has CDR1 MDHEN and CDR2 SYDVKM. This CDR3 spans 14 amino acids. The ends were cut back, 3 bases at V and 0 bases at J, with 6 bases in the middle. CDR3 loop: CASSLRSSYNEQFF. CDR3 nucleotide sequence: TGTGCCAGCAGTTTGCGGAGCTCCTACAATGAGCAGTTCTTC.

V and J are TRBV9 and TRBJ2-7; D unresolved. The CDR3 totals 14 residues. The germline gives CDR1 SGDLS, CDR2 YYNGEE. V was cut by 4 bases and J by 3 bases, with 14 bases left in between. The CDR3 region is CASSSTPLGYEQYF. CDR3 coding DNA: TGTGCCAGCAGCTCGACACCCCTGGGCTACGAGCAGTACTTC.

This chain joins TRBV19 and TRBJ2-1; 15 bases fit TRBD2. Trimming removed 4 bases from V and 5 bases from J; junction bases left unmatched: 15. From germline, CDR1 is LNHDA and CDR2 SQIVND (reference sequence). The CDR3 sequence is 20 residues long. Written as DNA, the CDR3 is TGTGCCAGTAGTAGCCCCGGACTAGCGGGAGGGCACCAACGAAACAATGAGCAGTTCTTC. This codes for CASSSPGLAGGHQRNNEQFF.

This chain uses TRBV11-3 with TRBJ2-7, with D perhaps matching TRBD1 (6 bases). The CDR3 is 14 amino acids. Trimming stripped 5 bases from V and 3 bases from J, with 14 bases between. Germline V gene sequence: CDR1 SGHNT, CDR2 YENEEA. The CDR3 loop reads CASSQGQGRYEQYF. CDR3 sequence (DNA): TGTGCCAGCAGCCAGGGGCAGGGACGCTACGAGCAGTACTTC.

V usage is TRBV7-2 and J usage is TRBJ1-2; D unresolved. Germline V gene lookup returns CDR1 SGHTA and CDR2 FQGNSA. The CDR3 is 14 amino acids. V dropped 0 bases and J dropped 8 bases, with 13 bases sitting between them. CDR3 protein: CASSLAPDSGGYTF. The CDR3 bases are TGTGCCAGCAGCTTAGCCCCGGACTCCGGGGGCTACACCTTC.

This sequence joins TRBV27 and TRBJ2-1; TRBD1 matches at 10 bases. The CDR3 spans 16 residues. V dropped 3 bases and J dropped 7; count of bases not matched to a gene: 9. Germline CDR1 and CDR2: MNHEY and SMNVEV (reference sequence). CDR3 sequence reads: CASSLPGTGARNEQFF. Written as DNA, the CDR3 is TGTGCCAGCAGTTTGCCCGGGACAGGGGCTAGGAATGAGCAGTTCTTC.

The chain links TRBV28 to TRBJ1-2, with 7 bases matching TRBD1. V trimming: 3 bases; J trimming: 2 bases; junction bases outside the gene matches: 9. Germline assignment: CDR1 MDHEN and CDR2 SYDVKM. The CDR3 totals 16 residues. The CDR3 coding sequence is TGTGCCAGCAGTTTCGCCTTGGACAGGAGCAACTATGGCTACACCTTC. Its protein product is CASSFALDRSNYGYTF.

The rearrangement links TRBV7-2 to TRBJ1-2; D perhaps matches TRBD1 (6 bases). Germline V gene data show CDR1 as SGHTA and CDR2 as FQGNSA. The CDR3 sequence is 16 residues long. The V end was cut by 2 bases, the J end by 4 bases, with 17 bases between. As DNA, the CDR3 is TGTGCCAGCAGCTTAACCCGACAGGCCCGGGGCTATGGCTACACCTTC. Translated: CASSLTRQARGYGYTF.

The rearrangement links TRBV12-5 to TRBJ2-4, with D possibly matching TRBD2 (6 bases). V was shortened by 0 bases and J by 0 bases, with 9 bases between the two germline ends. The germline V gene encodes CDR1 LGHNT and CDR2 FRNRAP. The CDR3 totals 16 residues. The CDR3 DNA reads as TGTGCTAGTGGTTTGGTAGAGGGACTAGCCAAAAACATTCAGTACTTC. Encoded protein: CASGLVEGLAKNIQYF.

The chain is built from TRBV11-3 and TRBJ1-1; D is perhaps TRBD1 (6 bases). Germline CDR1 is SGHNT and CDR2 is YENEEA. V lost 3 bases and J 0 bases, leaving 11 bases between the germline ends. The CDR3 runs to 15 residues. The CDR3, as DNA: TGTGCCAGCAGCTTGGGGGCGGACCTGAACACTGAAGCTTTCTTT. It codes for CASSLGADLNTEAFF.

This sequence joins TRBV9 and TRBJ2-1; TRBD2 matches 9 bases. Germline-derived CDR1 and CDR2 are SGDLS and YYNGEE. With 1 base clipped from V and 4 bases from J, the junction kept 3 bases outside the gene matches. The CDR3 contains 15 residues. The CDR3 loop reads CASSVNSGSYNEQFF. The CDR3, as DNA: TGTGCCAGCAGCGTAAATAGCGGGAGTTACAATGAGCAGTTCTTC.

DNA for the CDR3: TGCAGCGTTGTCAAAGGGGCCGAGGGGGATGGCTACACCTTC. Protein product: CSVVKGAEGDGYTF. This chain links TRBV29-1 with TRBJ1-2; perhaps TRBD1 as D (6 bases). V dropped 4 bases and J dropped 6 bases, with 18 bases sitting between them. CDR3 length: 14 amino acids. The germline gives CDR1 SQVTM, CDR2 ANQGSEA.

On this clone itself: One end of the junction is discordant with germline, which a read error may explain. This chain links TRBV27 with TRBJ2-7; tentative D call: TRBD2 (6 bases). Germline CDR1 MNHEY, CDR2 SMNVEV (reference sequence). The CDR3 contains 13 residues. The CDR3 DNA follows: TGTGCCAGCAGTTTAGGGGGGTCCTATGAGCAGTACTTC. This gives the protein CASSLGGSYEQYF.

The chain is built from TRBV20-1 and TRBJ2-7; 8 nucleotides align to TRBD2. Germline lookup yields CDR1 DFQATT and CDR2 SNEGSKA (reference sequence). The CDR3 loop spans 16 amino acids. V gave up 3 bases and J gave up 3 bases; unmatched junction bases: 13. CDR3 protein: CSASGDPSGLNYEQYF. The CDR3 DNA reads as TGCAGTGCTAGTGGGGACCCTAGCGGGCTAAACTACGAGCAGTACTTC.

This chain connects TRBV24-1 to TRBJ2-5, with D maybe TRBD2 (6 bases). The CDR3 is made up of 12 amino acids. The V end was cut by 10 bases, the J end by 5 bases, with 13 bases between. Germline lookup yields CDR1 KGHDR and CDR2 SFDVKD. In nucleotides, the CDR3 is TGTGCCACAGAGGGGAGGCACGAGACCCAGTACTTC. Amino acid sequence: CATEGRHETQYF.

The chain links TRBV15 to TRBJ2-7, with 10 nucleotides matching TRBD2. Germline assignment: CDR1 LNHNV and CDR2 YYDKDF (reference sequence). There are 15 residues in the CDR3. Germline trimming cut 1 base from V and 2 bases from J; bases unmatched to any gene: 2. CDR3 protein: CATSRAGTSAYEQYF. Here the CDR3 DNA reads TGTGCCACCAGCAGAGCAGGGACTAGCGCCTACGAGCAGTACTTC.

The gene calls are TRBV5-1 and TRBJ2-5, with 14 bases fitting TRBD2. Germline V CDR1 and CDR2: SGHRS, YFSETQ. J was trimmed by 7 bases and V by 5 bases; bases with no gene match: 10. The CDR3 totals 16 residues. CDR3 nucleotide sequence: TGCGCCAGCAGTAATGGACTAGCGGGGGGCAGAGTGACCCAGTACTTC. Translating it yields CASSNGLAGGRVTQYF.